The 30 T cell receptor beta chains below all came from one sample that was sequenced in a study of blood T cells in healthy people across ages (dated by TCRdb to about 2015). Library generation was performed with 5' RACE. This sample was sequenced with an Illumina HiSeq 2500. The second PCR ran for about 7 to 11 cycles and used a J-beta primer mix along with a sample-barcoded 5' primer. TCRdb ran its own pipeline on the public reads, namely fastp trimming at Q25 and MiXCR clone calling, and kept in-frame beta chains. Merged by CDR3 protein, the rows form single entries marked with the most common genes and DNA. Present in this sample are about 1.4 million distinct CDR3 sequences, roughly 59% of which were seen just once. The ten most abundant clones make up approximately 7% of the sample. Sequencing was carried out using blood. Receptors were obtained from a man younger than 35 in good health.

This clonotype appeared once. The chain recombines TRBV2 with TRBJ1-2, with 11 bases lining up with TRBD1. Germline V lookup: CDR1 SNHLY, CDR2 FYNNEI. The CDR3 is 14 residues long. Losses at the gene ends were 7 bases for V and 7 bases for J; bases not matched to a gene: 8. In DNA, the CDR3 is TGTGCCAGCACCCCGGACAGGGGGCGTGGTGGCTACACCTTC. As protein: CASTPDRGRGGYTF.

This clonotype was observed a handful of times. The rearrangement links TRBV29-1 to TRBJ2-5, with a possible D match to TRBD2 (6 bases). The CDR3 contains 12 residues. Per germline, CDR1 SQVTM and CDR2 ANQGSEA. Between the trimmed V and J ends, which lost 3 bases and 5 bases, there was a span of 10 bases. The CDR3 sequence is CSVEGLSETQYF. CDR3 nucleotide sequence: TGCAGCGTTGAGGGACTCTCCGAGACCCAGTACTTC.

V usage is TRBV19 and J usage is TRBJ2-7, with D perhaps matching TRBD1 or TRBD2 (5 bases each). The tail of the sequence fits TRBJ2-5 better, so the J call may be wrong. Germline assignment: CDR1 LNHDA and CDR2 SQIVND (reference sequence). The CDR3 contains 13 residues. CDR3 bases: TGTGCCAGTTTAGGGACCGAGTGGGAGACCCAGTACTTC. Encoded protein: CASLGTEWETQYF.

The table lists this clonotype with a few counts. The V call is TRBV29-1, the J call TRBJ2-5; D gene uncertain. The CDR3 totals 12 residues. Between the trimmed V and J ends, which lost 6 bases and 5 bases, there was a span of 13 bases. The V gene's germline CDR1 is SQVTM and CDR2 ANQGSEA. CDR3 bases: TGCAGCGTCGACCCCCAGGCTGAGACCCAGTACTTC. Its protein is CSVDPQAETQYF. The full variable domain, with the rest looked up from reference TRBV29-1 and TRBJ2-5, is SAVISQKPSRDICQRGTSLTIQCQVDSQVTMMFWYRQQPGQSLTLIATANQGSEATYESGFVIDKFPISRPNLTFSTLTVSNMSPEDSSIYLCSVDPQAETQYFGPGTRLLVL.

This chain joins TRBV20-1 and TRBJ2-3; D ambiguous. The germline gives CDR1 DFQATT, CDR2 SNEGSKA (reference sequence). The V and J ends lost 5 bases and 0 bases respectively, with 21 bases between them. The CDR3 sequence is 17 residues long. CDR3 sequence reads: CSARVHKKITSTDTQYF. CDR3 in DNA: TGCAGTGCTCGGGTCCACAAAAAAATAACTAGCACAGATACGCAGTATTTT.

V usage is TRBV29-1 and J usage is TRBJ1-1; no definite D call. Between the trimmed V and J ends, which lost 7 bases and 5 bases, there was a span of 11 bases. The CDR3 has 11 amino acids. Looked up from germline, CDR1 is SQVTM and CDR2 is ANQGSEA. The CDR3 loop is CSAAWETEAFF. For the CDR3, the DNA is TGCAGCGCCGCTTGGGAGACTGAAGCTTTCTTT.

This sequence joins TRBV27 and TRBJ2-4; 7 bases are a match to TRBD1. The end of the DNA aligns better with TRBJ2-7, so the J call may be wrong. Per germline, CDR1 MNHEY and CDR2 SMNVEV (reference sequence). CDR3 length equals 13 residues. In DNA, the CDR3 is TGTGCCAGCAGTTTGGTACAGGGGTGCGAGCAGTACTTC. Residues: CASSLVQGCEQYF.

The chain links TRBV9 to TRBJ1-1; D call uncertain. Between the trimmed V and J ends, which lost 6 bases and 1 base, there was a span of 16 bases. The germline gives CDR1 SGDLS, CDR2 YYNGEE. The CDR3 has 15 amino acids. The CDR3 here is CASTPVGRTNTEAFF. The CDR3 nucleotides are TGTGCCAGCACCCCAGTCGGGAGAACGAACACTGAAGCTTTCTTT.

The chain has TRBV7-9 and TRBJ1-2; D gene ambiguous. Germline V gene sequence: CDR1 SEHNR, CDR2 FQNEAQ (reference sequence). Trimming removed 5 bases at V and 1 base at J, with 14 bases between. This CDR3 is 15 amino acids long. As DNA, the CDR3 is TGTGCCAGCAGCGCCCTAAGGGCCGTTAACTATGGCTACACCTTC. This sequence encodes CASSALRAVNYGYTF.

DNA for the CDR3: TGTGCCAGCAGAAAAACAGGGTCCAAAGAGACCCAGTACTTC. Translation gives CASRKTGSKETQYF. The chain recombines TRBV12-3 or TRBV12-4 with TRBJ2-5; possibly TRBD1 for D (6 bases). V was shortened by 6 bases and J by 3 bases, with 14 bases between the two germline ends. The CDR3 covers 14 residues.

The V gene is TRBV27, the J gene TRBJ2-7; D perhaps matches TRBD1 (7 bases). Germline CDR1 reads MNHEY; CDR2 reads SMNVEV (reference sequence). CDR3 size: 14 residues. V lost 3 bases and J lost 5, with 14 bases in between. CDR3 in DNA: TGTGCCAGCAGTTTTGCGGGACAGAGAAACGAGCAGTACTTC. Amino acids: CASSFAGQRNEQYF.

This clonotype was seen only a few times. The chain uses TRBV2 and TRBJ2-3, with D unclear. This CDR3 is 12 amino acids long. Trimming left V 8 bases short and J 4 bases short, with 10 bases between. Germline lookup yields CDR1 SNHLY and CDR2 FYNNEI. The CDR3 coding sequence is TGTGCCAGCCTCGGGCGCGCAGATACGCAGTATTTT. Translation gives CASLGRADTQYF.

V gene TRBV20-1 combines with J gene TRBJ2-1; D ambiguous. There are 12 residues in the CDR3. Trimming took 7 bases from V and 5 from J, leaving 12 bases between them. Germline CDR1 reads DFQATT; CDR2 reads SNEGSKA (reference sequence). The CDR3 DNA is TGCAGTGTTCGGCTCAGAGACAATGAGCAGTTCTTC. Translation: CSVRLRDNEQFF.

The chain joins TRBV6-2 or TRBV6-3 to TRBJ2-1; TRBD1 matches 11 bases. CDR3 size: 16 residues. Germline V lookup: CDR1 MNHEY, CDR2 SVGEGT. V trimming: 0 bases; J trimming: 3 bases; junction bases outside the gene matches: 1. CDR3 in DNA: TGTGCCAGCAGTTACTCGGGACAGGGGGACTACAATGAGCAGTTCTTC. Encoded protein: CASSYSGQGDYNEQFF.

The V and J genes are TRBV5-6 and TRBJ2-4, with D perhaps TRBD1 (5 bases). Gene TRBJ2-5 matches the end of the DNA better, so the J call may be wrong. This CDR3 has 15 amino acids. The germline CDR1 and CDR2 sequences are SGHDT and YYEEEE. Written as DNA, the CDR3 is TGTGCCAGCAGCTTGGCATTACAGGCCCAAGAGACCCAGTACTTC. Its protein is CASSLALQAQETQYF.

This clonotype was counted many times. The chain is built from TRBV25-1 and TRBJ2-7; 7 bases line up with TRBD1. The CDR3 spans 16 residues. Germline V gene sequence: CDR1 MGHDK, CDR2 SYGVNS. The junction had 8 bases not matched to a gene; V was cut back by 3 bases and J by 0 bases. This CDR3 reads CASSEIVQGLSYEQYF. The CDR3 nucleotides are TGTGCCAGCAGTGAGATAGTACAGGGGCTCTCCTACGAGCAGTACTTC.

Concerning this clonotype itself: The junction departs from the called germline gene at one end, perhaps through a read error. CDR3 coding DNA: TGTGCGAGCAGTGACCCGGACCTCTTTCAAGCCCAGCATTTT. Residues: CASSDPDLFQAQHF. The chain joins TRBV2 to TRBJ1-5; no clear D. Germline assignment: CDR1 SNHLY and CDR2 FYNNEI. The CDR3 is made up of 14 amino acids.

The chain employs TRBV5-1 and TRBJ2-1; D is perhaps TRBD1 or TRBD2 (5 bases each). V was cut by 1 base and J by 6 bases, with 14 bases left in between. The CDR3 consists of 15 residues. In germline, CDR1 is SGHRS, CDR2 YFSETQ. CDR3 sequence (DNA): TGCGCCAGCAGCTTGATAGGAGCAGGGAGCAATGAGCAGTTCTTC. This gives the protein CASSLIGAGSNEQFF. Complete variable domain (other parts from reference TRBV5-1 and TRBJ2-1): KAGVTQTPRYLIKTRGQQVTLSCSPISGHRSVSWYQQTPGQGLQFLFEYFSETQRNKGNFPGRFSGRQFSNSRSEMNVSTLELGDSALYLCASSLIGAGSNEQFFGPGTRLTVL.

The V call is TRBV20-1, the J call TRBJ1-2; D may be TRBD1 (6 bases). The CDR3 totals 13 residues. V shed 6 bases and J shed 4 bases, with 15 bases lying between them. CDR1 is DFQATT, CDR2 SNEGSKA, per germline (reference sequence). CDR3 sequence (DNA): TGCAGTGCCACAGGGAACCCCTTCTATGGCTACACCTTC. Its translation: CSATGNPFYGYTF.

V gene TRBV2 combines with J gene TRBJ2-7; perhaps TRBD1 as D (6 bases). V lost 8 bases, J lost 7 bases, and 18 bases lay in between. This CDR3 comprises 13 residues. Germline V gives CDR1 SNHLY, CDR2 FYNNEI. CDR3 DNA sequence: TGTGCCAGCCCGGAACAGGGTGCCAATGAGCAGTACTTC. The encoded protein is CASPEQGANEQYF.

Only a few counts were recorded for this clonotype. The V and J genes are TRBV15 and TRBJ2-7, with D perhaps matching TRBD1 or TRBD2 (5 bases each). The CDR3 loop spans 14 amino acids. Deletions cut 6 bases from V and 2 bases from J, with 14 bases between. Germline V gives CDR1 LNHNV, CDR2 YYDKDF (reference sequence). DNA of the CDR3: TGTGCCACCAGTACGAGGGGTATTCCCTACGAGCAGTACTTC. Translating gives CATSTRGIPYEQYF.

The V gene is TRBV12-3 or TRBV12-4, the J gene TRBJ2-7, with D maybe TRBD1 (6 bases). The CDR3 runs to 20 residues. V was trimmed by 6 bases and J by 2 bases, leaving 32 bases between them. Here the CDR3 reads CASSPGLGWGLPIKTYEQYF. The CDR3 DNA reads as TGTGCCAGCAGCCCGGGCCTCGGGTGGGGGCTACCCATAAAAACCTACGAGCAGTACTTC.

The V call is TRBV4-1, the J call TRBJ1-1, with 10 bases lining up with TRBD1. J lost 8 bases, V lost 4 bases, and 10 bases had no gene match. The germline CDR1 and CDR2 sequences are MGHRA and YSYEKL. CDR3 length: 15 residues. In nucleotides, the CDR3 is TGCGCCAGCAGCCTCACCGGGACAGGGGACGGGGAAGCTTTCTTT. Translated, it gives CASSLTGTGDGEAFF.

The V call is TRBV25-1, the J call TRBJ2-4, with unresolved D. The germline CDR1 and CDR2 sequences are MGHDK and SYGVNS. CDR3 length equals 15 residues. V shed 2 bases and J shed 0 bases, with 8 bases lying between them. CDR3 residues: CASSEQSLAKNIQYF. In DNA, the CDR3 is TGTGCCAGCAGTGAACAAAGTTTAGCCAAAAACATTCAGTACTTC.

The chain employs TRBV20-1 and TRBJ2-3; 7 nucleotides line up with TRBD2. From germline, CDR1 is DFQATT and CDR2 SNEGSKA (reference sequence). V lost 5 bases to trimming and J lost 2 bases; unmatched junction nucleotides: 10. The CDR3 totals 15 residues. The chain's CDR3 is CSASPRGVHTDTQYF. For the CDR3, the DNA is TGCAGTGCTTCTCCACGGGGGGTCCACACAGATACGCAGTATTTT.

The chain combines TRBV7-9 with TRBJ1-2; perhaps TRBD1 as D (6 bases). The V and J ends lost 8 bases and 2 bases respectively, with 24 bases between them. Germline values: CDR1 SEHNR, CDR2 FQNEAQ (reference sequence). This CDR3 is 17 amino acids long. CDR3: CASRGGGAQDPNYGYTF. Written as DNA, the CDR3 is TGTGCCAGCCGCGGCGGGGGGGCTCAAGATCCCAACTATGGCTACACCTTC.

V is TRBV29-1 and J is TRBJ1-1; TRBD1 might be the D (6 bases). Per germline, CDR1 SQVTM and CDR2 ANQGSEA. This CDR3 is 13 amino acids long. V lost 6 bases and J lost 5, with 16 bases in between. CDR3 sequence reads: CSVVTGTRTEAFF. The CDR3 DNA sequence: TGCAGCGTCGTCACCGGGACACGGACTGAAGCTTTCTTT.

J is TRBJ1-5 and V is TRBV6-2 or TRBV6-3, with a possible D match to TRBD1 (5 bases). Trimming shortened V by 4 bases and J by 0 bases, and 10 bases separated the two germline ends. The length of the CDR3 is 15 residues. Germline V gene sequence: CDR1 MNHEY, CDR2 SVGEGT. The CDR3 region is CASSSRAYSNQPQHF. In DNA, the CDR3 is TGTGCCAGCAGTTCCAGGGCTTATAGCAATCAGCCCCAGCATTTT.

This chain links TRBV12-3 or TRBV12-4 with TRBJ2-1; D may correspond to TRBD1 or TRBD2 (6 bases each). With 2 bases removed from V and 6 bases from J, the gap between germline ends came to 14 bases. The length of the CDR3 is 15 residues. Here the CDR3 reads CASSLWGALGNEQFF. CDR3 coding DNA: TGTGCCAGCAGTTTATGGGGGGCCCTAGGCAATGAGCAGTTCTTC.

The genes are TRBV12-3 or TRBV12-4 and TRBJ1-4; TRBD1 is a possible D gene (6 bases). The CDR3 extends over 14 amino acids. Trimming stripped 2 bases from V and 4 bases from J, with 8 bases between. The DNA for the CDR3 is TGTGCCAGCAGTTTAAACAGGGATAATGAAAAACTGTTTTTT. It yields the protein CASSLNRDNEKLFF.